These T cell receptor beta chains were read from a single sample in a study of shared clonotypes between healthy human individuals. Assay: immunoSEQ multiplex PCR; the TCRdb copy retains only in-frame clones and omits some. There are fewer than 3 million clones in the sample; 85% to 95% occur only once, and 0.3% to 0.45% lies in the top ten. The specimen was naive CD4+ T cells from PBMCs. These receptors were collected from a man aged 18 to 29 in good health. Some clones in this sample may be carry-over from other donors' samples. Both conserved end residues are part of each CDR3. D genes are given only for firm matches. Clone size is given for some rows only: seen once, a few or many times, or a class if the clone is expanded.

TRBJ2-7 | . | TRBV5-1 | . | TGCGCCAGCAGCCTGACAGGAGTCTACGAGCAGTACTTC | CASSLTGVYEQYF
TRBJ2-7 | . | TRBV15 | . | TGTGCCACCAGCAGAGATACGAGCTCCTACGAGCAGTACTTC | CATSRDTSSYEQYF
TRBJ2-7 | . | TRBV5-4 | . | TGTGCCAGCAGCTTGGATCCCAGCTACGAGCAGTACTTC | CASSLDPSYEQYF
TRBJ1-5 | once | TRBV19 | TRBD1 | TGTGCCAGTAGCCAAATCGGGACAGGTGGCAATCAGCCCCAGCATTTT | CASSQIGTGGNQPQHF
TRBJ2-5 | . | TRBV28 | TRBD2 | TGTGCCAGCACCGGGGGGAGCCCAAACCAAGAGACCCAGTACTTC | CASTGGSPNQETQYF
TRBJ1-1 | . | TRBV28 | . | TGTGCCAGCAGTTTAGGGGGGGCCATGAACACTGAAGCTTTCTTT | CASSLGGAMNTEAFF
TRBJ1-1 | . | TRBV30 | TRBD1 | TGTGCCTGGAGCGCGGACAGGGAGGCCGAAGCTTTCTTT | CAWSADREAEAFF
TRBJ1-2 | . | TRBV6-5 | TRBD1 | TGTGCCAGCAGTGGACAGGGGGCTAACTATGGCTACACCTTC | CASSGQGANYGYTF
TRBJ1-1 | . | TRBV4-1 | . | TGCGCCAGCAGCCAAGTCCGCTTAGGTTATACTGAAGCTTTCTTT | CASSQVRLGYTEAFF
TRBJ1-2 | . | TRBV5-1 | . | TGCGCCAGCAGCCTCGCCTCGGAGGGCTATGGCTACACCTTC | CASSLASEGYGYTF
TRBJ2-5 | . | TRBV5-1 | . | TGCGCCAGCAGCGCGGGACAGATACAAGAGACCCAGTACTTC | CASSAGQIQETQYF
TRBJ2-3 | once | TRBV7-9 | TRBD1 | TGTGCCAGCAGCGCGTACACAGGGGCTACGCAGTATTTT | CASSAYTGATQYF
TRBJ1-5 | . | TRBV7-2 | . | TGTGCCAGCAGCTTGCTCCTCGGCACGGCTCAGCCCCAGCATTTT | CASSLLLGTAQPQHF
TRBJ2-7 | . | TRBV11-3 | TRBD1 | TGTGCCAGCAGCCTTGGACAGGGGAGGTCCTACGAGCAGTACTTC | CASSLGQGRSYEQYF
TRBJ2-3 | . | TRBV9 | TRBD2 | TGTGCCAGCAGCGTAGGTAGCGGGGGCACAGATACGCAGTATTTT | CASSVGSGGTDTQYF
TRBJ2-1 | . | TRBV25-1 | TRBD2 | TGTGCCAGCAGTGAGCATGGGGGGGATGAGCAGTTCTTC | CASSEHGGDEQFF
TRBJ2-3 | . | TRBV5-1 | TRBD2 | TGCGCCAGCAGCTTCGGGGGTGCGGCGGGAGGAAGCACAGATACGCAGTATTTT | CASSFGGAAGGSTDTQYF
TRBJ2-5 | . | TRBV2 | . | TGTGCCACCCGAAGCGAGGTAGAGACCCAGTACTTC | CATRSEVETQYF
TRBJ1-1 | once | TRBV14 | TRBD1 | TGTGCCAGCACTCGGACAGGCGGTAGGAACACTGAAGCTTTCTTT | CASTRTGGRNTEAFF
TRBJ1-4 | . | TRBV10-3 | . | TGTGCCATCAGTGAGGGGGGCCCGAAAGAAAAACTGTTTTTT | CAISEGGPKEKLFF
TRBJ2-3 | . | TRBV11-3 | . | TGTGCCAGCAGCCTACGCATGGGAGATAGGGCAGATACGCAGTATTTT | CASSLRMGDRADTQYF
TRBJ1-4 | once | TRBV9 | . | TGTGCCAGCAGCCCCCCCGCAACTAATGAAAAACTGTTTTTT | CASSPPATNEKLFF
TRBJ1-1 | . | TRBV5-6 | . | TGTGCCAGCAGCTTGGGAGGGAACACTGAAGCTTTCTTT | CASSLGGNTEAFF
TRBJ2-1 | . | TRBV9 | TRBD1 | TGTGCCAGCAGCGTTACAGGGGGCAGCTCCTACAATGAGCAGTTCTTC | CASSVTGGSSYNEQFF
TRBJ2-5 | once | TRBV2 | . | TGTGCCAGCAGAGGGGGGACCCAGTACTTC | CASRGGTQYF
TRBJ2-3 | . | TRBV5-1 | . | TGCGCCAGCAGCCCCCAGGGGATTGGGACAGATACGCAGTATTTT | CASSPQGIGTDTQYF